These 5 T cell receptor beta chains originate from one sample sequenced in a study of blood T cell repertoires in COVID-19. Here immunoSEQ multiplex PCR was the method, and the copy in TCRdb shows in-frame clones only, minus some. The sample shows 150,000 to 200,000 clones, approximately 83% of them seen only once. Source material: peripheral blood. Receptor source: a man aged 55 to 70 with acute or convalescent COVID-19.

CDR3: CASSPWTGTHNTEAFF. The CDR3 region has the DNA TGTGCCAGCAGCCCCTGGACAGGTACACACAACACTGAAGCTTTCTTT. V is TRBV11-2 and J is TRBJ1-1, with 7 bases aligning to TRBD1. This CDR3 region has 16 residues. V was clipped by 5 bases and J by 2 bases; unmatched bases: 11. Germline V gene sequence: CDR1 SGHAT, CDR2 FQNNGV.

The chain recombines TRBV6-6 with TRBJ2-7; 7 nucleotides match TRBD2. CDR3 length: 17 amino acids. J was trimmed by 2 bases and V by 5 bases; bases with no gene match: 15. Germline values: CDR1 MNHNY, CDR2 SVGAGI (reference sequence). CDR3 region: CASSPLEREYRPYEQYF. The CDR3 coding sequence is TGTGCCAGCAGTCCCCTTGAGCGGGAATATAGGCCCTACGAGCAGTACTTC.

The V gene is TRBV6-5, the J gene TRBJ1-1; D perhaps matches TRBD1 (6 bases). Per germline, CDR1 MNHEY and CDR2 SVGAGI. The CDR3 is 14 amino acids. Trimming took off 6 bases at V and 4 bases at J, with 15 bases between the two ends. This CDR3 is CASSEGGGLTEAFF. DNA of the CDR3: TGTGCCAGCAGCGAGGGAGGGGGTCTCACTGAAGCTTTCTTT.

This clone came up once. The chain uses TRBV5-1 and TRBJ2-7; 11 nucleotides match TRBD2. Germline V gives CDR1 SGHRS, CDR2 YFSETQ. V lost 0 bases to trimming and J lost 5 bases; unmatched junction nucleotides: 7. The CDR3 consists of 16 residues. CDR3 sequence: CASSLGLAGGRHEQYF. CDR3 nucleotides: TGCGCCAGCAGCTTGGGGCTAGCGGGAGGAAGGCACGAGCAGTACTTC.

The chain recombines TRBV18 with TRBJ1-5; a possible D gene is TRBD1 (5 bases). This CDR3 has 17 residues. The germline V gene has CDR1 KGHSH and CDR2 LQKENI. V was clipped by 3 bases and J by 2 bases, with 17 bases between them. The CDR3 reads CASSPPGVGGGNQPQHF. The CDR3 nucleotides read TGTGCCAGCTCACCGCCGGGGGTGGGCGGTGGCAATCAGCCCCAGCATTTT.